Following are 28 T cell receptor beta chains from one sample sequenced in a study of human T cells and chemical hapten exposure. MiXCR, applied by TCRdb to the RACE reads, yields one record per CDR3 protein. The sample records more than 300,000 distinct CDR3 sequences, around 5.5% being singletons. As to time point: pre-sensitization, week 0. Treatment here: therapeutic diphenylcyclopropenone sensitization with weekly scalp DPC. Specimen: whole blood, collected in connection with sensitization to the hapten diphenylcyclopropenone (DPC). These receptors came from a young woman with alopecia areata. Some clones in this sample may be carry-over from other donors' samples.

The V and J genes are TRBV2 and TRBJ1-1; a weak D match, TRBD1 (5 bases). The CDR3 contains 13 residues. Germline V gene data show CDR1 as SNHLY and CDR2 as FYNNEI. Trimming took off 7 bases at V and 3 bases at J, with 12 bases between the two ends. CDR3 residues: CASMSGGDTEAFF. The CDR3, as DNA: TGTGCCAGCATGTCGGGAGGGGACACTGAAGCTTTCTTT.

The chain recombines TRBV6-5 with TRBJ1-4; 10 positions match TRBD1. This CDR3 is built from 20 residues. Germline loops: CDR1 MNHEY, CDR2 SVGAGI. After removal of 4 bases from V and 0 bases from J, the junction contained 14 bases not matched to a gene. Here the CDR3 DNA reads TGTGCCAGCAGTTCGGTCACTAAGACAGGGGGCATTGCAACTAATGAAAAACTGTTTTTT. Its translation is CASSSVTKTGGIATNEKLFF.

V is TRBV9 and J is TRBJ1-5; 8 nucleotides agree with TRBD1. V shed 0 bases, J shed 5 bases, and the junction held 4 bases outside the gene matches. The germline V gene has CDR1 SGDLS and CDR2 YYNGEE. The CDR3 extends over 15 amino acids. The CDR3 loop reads CASSVAGGEYQPQHF. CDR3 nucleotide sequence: TGTGCCAGCAGCGTAGCAGGGGGCGAGTATCAGCCCCAGCATTTT.

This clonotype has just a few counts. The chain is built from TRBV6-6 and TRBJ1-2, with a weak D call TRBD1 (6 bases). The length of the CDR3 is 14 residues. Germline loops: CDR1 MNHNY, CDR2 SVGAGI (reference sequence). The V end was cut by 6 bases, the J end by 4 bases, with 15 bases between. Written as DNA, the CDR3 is TGTGCCAGCAGACTACAGGGTCAGGCCTATGGCTACACCTTC. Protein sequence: CASRLQGQAYGYTF.

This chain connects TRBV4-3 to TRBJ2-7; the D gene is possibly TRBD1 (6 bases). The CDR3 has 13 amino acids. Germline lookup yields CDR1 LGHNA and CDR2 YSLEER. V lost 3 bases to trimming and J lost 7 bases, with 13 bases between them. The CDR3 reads CASSHAARGEQYF. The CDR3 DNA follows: TGCGCCAGCAGCCACGCCGCTAGGGGGGAGCAGTACTTC.

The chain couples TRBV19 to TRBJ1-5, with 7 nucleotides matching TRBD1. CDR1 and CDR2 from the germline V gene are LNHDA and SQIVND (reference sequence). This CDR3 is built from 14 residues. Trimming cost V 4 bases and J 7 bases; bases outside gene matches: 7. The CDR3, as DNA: TGTGCCAGTAGTACGACAGGGTTGGGACAGCCCCAGCATTTT. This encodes CASSTTGLGQPQHF.

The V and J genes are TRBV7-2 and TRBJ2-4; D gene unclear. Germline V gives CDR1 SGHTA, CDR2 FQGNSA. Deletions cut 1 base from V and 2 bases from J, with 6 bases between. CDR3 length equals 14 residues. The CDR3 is CASSLGASKNIQYF. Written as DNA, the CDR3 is TGTGCCAGCAGCTTAGGGGCGTCCAAAAACATTCAGTACTTC.

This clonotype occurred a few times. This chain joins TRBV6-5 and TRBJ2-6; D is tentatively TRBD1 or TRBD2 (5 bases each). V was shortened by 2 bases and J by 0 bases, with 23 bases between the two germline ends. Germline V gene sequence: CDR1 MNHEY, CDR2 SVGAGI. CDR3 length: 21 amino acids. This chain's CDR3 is CASSYPRDEESLTSGANVLTF. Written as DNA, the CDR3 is TGTGCCAGCAGTTACCCACGGGACGAGGAGAGCCTGACCTCTGGGGCCAACGTCCTGACTTTC.

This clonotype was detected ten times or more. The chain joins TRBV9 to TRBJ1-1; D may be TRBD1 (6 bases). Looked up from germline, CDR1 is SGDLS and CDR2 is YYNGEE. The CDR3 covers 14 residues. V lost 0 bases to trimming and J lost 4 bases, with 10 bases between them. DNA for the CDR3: TGTGCCAGCAGCGTAGGTACAGGGTCCACTGAAGCTTTCTTT. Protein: CASSVGTGSTEAFF.

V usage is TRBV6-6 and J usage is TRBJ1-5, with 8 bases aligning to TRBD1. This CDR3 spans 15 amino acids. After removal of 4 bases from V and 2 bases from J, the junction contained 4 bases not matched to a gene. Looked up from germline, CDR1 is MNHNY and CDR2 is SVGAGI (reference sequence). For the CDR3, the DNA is TGTGCCAGCAGTTCCACAGGGGGGGGCAATCAGCCCCAGCATTTT. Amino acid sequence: CASSSTGGGNQPQHF.

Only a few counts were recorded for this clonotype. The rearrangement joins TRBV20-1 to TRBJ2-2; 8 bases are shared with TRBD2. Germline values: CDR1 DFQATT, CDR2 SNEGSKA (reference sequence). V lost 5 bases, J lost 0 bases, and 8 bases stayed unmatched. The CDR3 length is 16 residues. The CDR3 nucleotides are TGCAGTGCTGAGGACGCGGGGGGATCGAACACCGGGGAGCTGTTTTTT. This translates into CSAEDAGGSNTGELFF.

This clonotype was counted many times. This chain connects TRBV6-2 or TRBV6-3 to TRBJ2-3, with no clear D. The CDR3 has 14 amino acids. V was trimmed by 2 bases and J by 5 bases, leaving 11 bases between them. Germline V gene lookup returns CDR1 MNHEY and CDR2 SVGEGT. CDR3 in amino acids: CASSYMTARDTQYF. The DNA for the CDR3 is TGTGCCAGCAGTTACATGACTGCCCGAGATACGCAGTATTTT.

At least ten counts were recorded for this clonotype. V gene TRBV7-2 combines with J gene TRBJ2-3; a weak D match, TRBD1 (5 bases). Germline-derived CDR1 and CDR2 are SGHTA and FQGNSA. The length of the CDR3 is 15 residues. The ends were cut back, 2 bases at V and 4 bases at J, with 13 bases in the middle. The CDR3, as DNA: TGTGCCAGCAGCTTACAGGGTTATGGGGCAGATACGCAGTATTTT. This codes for CASSLQGYGADTQYF.

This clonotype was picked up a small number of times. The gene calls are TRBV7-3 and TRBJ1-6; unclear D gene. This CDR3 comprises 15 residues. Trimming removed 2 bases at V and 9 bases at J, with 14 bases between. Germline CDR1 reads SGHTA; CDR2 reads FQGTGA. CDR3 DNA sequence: TGTGCCAGCAGCTTAGTCGGGGAGATGAGTTCACCCCTCCACTTT. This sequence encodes CASSLVGEMSSPLHF.

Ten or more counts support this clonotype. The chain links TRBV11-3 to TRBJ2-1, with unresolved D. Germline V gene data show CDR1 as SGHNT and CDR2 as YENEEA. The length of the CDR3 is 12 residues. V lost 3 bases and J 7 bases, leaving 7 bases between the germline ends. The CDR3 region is CASSFSGNEQFF. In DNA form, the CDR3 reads TGTGCCAGCAGCTTTTCGGGTAATGAGCAGTTCTTC.

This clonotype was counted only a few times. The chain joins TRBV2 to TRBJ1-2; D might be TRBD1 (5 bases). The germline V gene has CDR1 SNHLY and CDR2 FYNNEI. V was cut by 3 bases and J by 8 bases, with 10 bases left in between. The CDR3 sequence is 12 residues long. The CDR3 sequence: CASSEGDSGYTF. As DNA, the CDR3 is TGTGCCAGCAGTGAGGGGGATTCGGGCTACACCTTC.

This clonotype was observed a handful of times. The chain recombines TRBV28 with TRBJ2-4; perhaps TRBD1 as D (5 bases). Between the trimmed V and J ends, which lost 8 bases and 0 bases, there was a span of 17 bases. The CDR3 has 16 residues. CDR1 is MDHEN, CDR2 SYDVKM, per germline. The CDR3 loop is CASSTDRKLAKNIQYF. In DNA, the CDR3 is TGTGCCAGCTCTACAGACAGAAAGCTAGCCAAAAACATTCAGTACTTC.

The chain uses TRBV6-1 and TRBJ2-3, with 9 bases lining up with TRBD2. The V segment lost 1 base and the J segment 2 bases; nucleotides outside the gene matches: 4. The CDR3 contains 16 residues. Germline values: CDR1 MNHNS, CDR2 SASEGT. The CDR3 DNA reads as TGTGCCAGCAGTGAAGTTGAGCGGGGGGCCACAGATACGCAGTATTTT. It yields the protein CASSEVERGATDTQYF.

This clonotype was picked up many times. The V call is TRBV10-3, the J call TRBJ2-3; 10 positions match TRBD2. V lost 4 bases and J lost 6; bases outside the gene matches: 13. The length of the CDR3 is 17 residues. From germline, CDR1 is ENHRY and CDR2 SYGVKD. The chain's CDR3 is CAISAFRLAGVEDTQYF. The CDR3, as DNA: TGTGCCATCAGTGCTTTTAGGCTAGCGGGGGTCGAGGATACGCAGTATTTT.

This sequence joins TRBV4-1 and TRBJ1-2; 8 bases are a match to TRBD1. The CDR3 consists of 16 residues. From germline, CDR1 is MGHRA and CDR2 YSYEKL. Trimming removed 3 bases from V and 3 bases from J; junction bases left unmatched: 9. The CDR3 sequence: CASSQATGGMDYGYTF. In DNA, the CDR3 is TGCGCCAGCAGCCAGGCTACAGGGGGGATGGACTATGGCTACACCTTC.

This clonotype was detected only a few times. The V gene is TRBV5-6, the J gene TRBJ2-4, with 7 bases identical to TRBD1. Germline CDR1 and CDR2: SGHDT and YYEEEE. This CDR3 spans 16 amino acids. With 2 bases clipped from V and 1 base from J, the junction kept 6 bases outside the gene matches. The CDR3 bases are TGTGCCAGCAGCTTACAGGGGCTTGGGGCCAAAAACATTCAGTACTTC. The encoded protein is CASSLQGLGAKNIQYF.

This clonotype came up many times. The CDR3 spells CASSQDLQGYEQYF. DNA for the CDR3: TGCGCCAGCAGCCAGGATTTACAGGGCTACGAGCAGTACTTC. The V gene is TRBV4-1, the J gene TRBJ2-7; TRBD1 might be the D (6 bases). V lost 3 bases, J lost 3 bases, and 12 bases lay in between. Germline V gene data show CDR1 as MGHRA and CDR2 as YSYEKL. The CDR3 totals 14 residues.

CDR3 sequence (DNA): TGCAGTGCTGTTCCCAACGGCCGGGGTACGCAGTATTTT. Its protein product is CSAVPNGRGTQYF. The gene calls are TRBV20-1 and TRBJ2-3, with a possible D match to TRBD2 (5 bases). Germline V gene lookup returns CDR1 DFQATT and CDR2 SNEGSKA (reference sequence). The V end lost 5 bases, the J end lost 8 bases, and 17 bases lay between the germline ends. This CDR3 spans 13 amino acids.

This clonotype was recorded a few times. The CDR3 DNA follows: TGCAGTGCTCCAGGACTAGCGGGGGGATCCAATGAGCAGTTCTTC. Translating it yields CSAPGLAGGSNEQFF. This chain connects TRBV20-1 to TRBJ2-1, with TRBD2 matching over 14 bases. J gave up 6 bases and V 5 bases, and 6 bases lay outside the gene matches. This CDR3 comprises 15 residues. The germline gives CDR1 DFQATT, CDR2 SNEGSKA (reference sequence).

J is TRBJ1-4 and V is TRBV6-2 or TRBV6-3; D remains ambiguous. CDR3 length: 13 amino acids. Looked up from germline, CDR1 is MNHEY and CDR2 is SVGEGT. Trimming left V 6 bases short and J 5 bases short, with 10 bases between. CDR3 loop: CASSSRENEKLFF. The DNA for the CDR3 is TGTGCCAGCAGCAGCCGGGAGAATGAAAAACTGTTTTTT.

The CDR3 sequence: CASGLGPGVPNQPQHF. CDR3 in DNA: TGTGCTAGTGGTTTGGGACCAGGGGTCCCGAATCAGCCCCAGCATTTT. V usage is TRBV12-5 and J usage is TRBJ1-5; weak D call: TRBD1 (6 bases). The CDR3 extends over 16 amino acids. In germline, CDR1 is LGHNT, CDR2 FRNRAP. V gave up 1 base and J gave up 4 bases, with 14 bases separating them.

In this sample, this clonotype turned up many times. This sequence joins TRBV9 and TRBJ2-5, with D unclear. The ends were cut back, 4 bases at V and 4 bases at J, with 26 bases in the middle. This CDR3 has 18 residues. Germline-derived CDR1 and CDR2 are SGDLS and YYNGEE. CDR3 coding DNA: TGTGCCAGCAGCCCCAGGAGCCCCCTTCCTCCTTATGGAGAGACCCAGTACTTC. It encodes CASSPRSPLPPYGETQYF.

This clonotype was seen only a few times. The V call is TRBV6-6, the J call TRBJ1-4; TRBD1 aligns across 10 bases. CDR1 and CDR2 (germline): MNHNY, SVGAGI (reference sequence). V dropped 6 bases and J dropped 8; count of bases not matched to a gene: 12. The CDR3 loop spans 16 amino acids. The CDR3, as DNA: TGTGCCAGCAGACAAACTACCGGGACAGGGGACGAAAAACTGTTTTTT. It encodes CASRQTTGTGDEKLFF.